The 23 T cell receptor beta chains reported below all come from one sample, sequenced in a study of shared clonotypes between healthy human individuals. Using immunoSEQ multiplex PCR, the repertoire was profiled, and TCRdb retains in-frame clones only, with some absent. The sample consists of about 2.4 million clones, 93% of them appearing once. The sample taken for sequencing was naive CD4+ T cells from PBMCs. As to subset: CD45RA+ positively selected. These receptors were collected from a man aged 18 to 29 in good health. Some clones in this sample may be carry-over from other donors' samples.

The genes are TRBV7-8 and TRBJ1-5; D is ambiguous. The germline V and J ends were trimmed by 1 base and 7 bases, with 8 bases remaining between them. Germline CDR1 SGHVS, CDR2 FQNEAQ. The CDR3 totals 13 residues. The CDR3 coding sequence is TGTGCCAGCAGCTTAGTGGGCCAGCAGCCCCAGCATTTT. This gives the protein CASSLVGQQPQHF.

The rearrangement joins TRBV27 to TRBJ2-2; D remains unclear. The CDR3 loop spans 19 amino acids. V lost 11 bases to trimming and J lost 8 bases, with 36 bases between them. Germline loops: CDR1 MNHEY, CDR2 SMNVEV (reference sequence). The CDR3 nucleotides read TGTGCCGCACCGAAGGATACGGGCGACATTCGGCTCTGTAAGGGGGAGCTGTTTTTT. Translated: CAAPKDTGDIRLCKGELFF.

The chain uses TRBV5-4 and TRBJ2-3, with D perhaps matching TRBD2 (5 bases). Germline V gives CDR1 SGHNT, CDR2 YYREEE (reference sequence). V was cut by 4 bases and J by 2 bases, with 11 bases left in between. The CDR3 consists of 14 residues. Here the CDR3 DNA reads TGTGCCAGCAGCCGAACTAGTGACACAGATACGCAGTATTTT. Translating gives CASSRTSDTDTQYF.

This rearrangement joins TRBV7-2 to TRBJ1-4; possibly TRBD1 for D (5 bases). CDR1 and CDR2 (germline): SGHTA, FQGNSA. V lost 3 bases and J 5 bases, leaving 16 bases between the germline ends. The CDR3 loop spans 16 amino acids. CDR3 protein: CASSLSLLGGNEKLFF. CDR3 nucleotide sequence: TGTGCCAGCAGCTTGTCATTATTGGGGGGAAATGAAAAACTGTTTTTT. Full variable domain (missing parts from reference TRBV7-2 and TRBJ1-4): GAGVSQSPSNKVTEKGKDVELRCDPISGHTALYWYRQSLGQGLEFLIYFQGNSAPDKSGLPSDRFSAERTGGSVSTLTIQRTQQEDSAVYLCASSLSLLGGNEKLFFGSGTQLSVL.

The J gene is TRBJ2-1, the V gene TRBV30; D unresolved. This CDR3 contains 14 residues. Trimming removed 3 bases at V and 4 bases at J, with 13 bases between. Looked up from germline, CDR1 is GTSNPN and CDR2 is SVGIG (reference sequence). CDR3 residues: CAWSSGSTYNEQFF. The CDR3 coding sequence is TGTGCCTGGAGCTCCGGGTCAACTTACAATGAGCAGTTCTTC.

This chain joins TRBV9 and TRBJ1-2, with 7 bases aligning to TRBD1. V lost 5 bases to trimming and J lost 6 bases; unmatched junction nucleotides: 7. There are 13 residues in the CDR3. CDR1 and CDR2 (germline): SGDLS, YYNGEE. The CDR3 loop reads CASRGTARDGYTF. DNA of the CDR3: TGTGCCAGCAGAGGGACAGCTCGAGATGGCTACACCTTC.

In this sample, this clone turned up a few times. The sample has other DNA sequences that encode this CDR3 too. CDR3 amino acids: CASSRQGLTEAFF. The DNA of the CDR3 is TGTGCCAGTAGTAGGCAGGGGCTCACTGAAGCTTTCTTT. The chain carries TRBV19 and TRBJ1-1; TRBD1 is a possible D gene (6 bases). V gave up 4 bases and J gave up 4 bases, with 10 bases separating them. CDR3 length equals 13 residues. In germline, CDR1 is LNHDA, CDR2 SQIVND (reference sequence).

The CDR3 DNA follows: TGTGCCAGTATGGGTGGGACAGGGCCACCCTACGAGCAGTACTTC. It codes for CASMGGTGPPYEQYF. The rearrangement joins TRBV19 to TRBJ2-7; 9 nucleotides align to TRBD1. This CDR3 comprises 15 residues. Germline assignment: CDR1 LNHDA and CDR2 SQIVND (reference sequence). V gave up 7 bases and J gave up 2 bases; unmatched junction bases: 9.

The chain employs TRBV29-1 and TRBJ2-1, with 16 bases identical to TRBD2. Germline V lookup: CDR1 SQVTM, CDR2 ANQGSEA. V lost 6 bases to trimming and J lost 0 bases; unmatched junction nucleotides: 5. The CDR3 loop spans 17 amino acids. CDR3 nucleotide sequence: TGCAGCGTCCTGGGACTAGCGGGAGGGGGCTCCTACAATGAGCAGTTCTTC. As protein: CSVLGLAGGGSYNEQFF.

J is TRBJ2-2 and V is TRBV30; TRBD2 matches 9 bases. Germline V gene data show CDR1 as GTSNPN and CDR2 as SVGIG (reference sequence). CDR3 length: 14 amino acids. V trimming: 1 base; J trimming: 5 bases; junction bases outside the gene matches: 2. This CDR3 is CAWSAGLATGELFF. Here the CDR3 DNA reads TGTGCCTGGAGTGCTGGACTAGCGACCGGGGAGCTGTTTTTT.

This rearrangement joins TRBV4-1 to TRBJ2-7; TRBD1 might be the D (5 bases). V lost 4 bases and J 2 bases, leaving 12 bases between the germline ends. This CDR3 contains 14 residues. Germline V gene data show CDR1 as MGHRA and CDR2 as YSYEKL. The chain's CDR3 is CASSRPDRTYEQYF. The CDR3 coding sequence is TGCGCCAGCAGCCGCCCCGACAGAACCTACGAGCAGTACTTC.

For the CDR3, the DNA is TGTGCCAGCAGTTTCTACAGGGGGCATTCCCCCGAGCAGTACTTC. Translation: CASSFYRGHSPEQYF. The chain combines TRBV28 with TRBJ2-7; 9 bases are shared with TRBD1. The V and J ends lost 3 bases and 6 bases, in that order; junction bases with no gene match: 9. This CDR3 contains 15 residues. Germline lookup yields CDR1 MDHEN and CDR2 SYDVKM.

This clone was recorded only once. The CDR3, as DNA: TGTGCCAGCAGTGAAAAAGGGGGCCCGTATGGCTACACCTTC. Amino acids: CASSEKGGPYGYTF. The chain combines TRBV6-1 with TRBJ1-2; 7 bases line up with TRBD1. The junction had 5 bases not matched to a gene; V was cut back by 2 bases and J by 5 bases. Looked up from germline, CDR1 is MNHNS and CDR2 is SASEGT. This CDR3 has 14 amino acids.

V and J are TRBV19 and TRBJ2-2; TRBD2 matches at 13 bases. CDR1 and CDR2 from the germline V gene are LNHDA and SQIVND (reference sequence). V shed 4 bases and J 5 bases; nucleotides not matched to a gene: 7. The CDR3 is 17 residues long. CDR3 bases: TGTGCCAGTAGTACGGGACTAGCGGGATTACGGACCGGGGAGCTGTTTTTT. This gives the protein CASSTGLAGLRTGELFF.

The CDR3 DNA reads TGTGCCAGCAGGACCGACAGACTTGAAAAACTGTTTTTT. Translated: CASRTDRLEKLFF. This sequence joins TRBV28 and TRBJ1-4, with D possibly matching TRBD1 (5 bases). The V end lost 6 bases, the J end lost 7 bases, and 12 bases lay between the germline ends. From germline, CDR1 is MDHEN and CDR2 SYDVKM. CDR3 length equals 13 residues.

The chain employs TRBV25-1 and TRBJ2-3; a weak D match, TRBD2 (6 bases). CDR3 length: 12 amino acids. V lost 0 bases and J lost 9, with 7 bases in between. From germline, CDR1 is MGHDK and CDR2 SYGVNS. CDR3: CASSEYAGTQYF. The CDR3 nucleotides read TGTGCCAGCAGTGAATATGCGGGAACGCAGTATTTT.

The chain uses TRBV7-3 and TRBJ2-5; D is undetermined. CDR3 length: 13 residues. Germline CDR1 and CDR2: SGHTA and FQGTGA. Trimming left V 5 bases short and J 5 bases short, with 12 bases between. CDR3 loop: CASSPSGRETQYF. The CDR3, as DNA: TGTGCCAGCAGCCCCAGTGGTCGGGAGACCCAGTACTTC. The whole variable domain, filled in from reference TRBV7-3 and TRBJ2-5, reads GAGVSQTPSNKVTEKGKYVELRCDPISGHTALYWYRQSLGQGPEFLIYFQGTGAADDSGLPNDRFFAVRPEGSVSTLKIQRTERGDSAVYLCASSPSGRETQYFGPGTRLLVL.

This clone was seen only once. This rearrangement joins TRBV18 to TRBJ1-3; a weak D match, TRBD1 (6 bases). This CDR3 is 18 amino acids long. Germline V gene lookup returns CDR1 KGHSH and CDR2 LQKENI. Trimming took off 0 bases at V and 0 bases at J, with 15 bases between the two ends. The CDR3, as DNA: TGTGCCAGCTCACCACCGGACGGGGGCGGCTTCTCTGGAAACACCATATATTTT. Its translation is CASSPPDGGGFSGNTIYF.

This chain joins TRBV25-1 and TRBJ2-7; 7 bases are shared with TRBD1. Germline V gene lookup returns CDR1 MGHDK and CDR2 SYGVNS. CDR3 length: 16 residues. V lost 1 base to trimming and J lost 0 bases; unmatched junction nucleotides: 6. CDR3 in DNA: TGTGCCAGCAGTGAATTCGGAAACAGGGGCTCCTACGAGCAGTACTTC. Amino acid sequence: CASSEFGNRGSYEQYF.

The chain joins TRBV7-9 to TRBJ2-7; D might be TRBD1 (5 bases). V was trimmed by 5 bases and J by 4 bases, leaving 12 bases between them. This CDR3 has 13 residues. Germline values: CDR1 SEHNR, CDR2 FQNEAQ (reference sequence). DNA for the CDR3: TGTGCCAGCAGCATGGACACCAAATACGAGCAGTACTTC. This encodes CASSMDTKYEQYF. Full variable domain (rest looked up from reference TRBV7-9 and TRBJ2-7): DTGVSQNPRHKITKRGQNVTFRCDPISEHNRLYWYRQTLGQGPEFLTYFQNEAQLEKSRLLSDRFSAERPKGSFSTLEIQRTEQGDSAMYLCASSMDTKYEQYFGPGTRLTVT.

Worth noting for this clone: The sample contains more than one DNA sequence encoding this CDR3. The CDR3 nucleotides read TGTGCCAGCAGCCAAGGGGGGAGCTCCTACGAGCAGTACTTC. The encoded protein is CASSQGGSSYEQYF. The genes are TRBV4-2 and TRBJ2-7, with D possibly being TRBD1 or TRBD2 (5 bases each). Germline CDR1 is LGHNA and CDR2 is YNFKEQ. The CDR3 loop spans 14 amino acids. V lost 1 base to trimming and J lost 0 bases, with 7 bases between them.

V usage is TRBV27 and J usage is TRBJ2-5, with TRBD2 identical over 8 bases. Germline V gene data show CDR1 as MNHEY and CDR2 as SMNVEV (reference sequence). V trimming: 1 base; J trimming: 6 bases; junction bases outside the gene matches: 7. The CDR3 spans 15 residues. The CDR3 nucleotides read TGTGCCAGCAGTTTATACGGGAGGGCCGGTCAGACCCAGTACTTC. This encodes CASSLYGRAGQTQYF.

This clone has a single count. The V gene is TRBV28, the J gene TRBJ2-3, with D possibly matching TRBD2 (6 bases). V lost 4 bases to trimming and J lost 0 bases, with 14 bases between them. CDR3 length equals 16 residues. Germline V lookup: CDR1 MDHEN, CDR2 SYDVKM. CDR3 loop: CASSSPGVGSTDTQYF. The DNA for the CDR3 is TGTGCCAGCAGTTCCCCGGGAGTGGGGAGCACAGATACGCAGTATTTT.